This T cell receptor (beta chain) was observed in a study of PD-1 blockade in classical Hodgkin lymphoma. Background on the study: Nivolumab was administered to patients intravenously at 3 mg/kg every 2 weeks.

This clone was observed once. What it binds is not known. Data came from immunoSEQ multiplex PCR; TCRdb stores just in-frame clones and leaves some out. In the table there are 96,000 or so clones, just over 90% of which are singletons. Trimming took off 3 bases at V and 0 bases at J, with 15 bases between the two ends. Germline assignment: CDR1 MNHNY and CDR2 SVGAGI (reference sequence). The CDR3 has 16 amino acids. Points from the study as a whole: TCR diversity rose significantly by C4D1 in CD4+ but not CD8+ cells. There remain no defined causes for the repertoire differences, which possibly reflect disease activity or prior therapy.

As to time point: cycle 4 day 1 (C4D1), after more than five weeks of nivolumab. Every patient relapsed after autologous stem cell transplantation, and brentuximab vedotin exposure varied. Patients reached a best response of complete response, partial response or progressive disease. This chain joins TRBV6-6 and TRBJ2-7, with a weak D call TRBD2 (6 bases). The sequencing used peripheral blood mononuclear cells (PBMCs), collected before the fourth cycle of nivolumab. The clonotype was recovered from a human donor with classical Hodgkin lymphoma. The CDR3 DNA follows: TGTGCCAGCAGTTATAACGGGCGGGGCAGCTCCTACGAGCAGTACTTC. It codes for CASSYNGRGSSYEQYF.